This T cell receptor (beta chain) comes out of a study of identical twins (dated by TCRdb to 2016 to 2017). As for the study more broadly: TCR alpha and beta repertoires from monozygotic twins, unrelated adults of various ages and cord blood were deep-sequenced to test whether fetal clonotypes persist. To rule out contamination, the twin experiments were replicated at different times with different library preparation protocols.

CDR1 and CDR2 are read off the germline V gene as SNHLY and FYNNEI. The trim is 6 bases for V and 3 bases for J, with a gap of 12 bases between the germline ends. Its CDR3 holds 13 amino acids, cysteine through phenylalanine. Only CDR3 DNA remains: 39 bases, in frame from the first base. Points on this clonotype: The antigen it binds to is not known. No per-base quality is available; no much larger clone lies one base away.

The paper as a whole reports these results and caveats: Because the same donors could not be followed over many years, the conclusions depended on cross-sectional statistical analysis. A weaker excess of twin sharing was found in beta out-of-frame sequences because the signal-to-noise ratio was lowered by fewer shared sequences. Out-of-frame TCR alpha sharing in monozygotic twins was systematically underestimated by recombination models, whereas sharing between unrelated individuals was in agreement with the recombination models. Compared with coincidental sharing between unrelated individuals, an excess of low generation-probability sequences was observed among out-of-frame TCR alpha sequences shared between twins. Fewer insertions were carried by abundant cord blood beta clonotypes, a similar but weaker trend appeared in young adult naive repertoires, and no such trend appeared in memory repertoires. Invariant T cells such as MAIT and iNKT could partly confound zero-insertion analyses, although diverse VJ usage argued against such confounding for most clonotypes.

Only healthy Caucasian donors were included. The twin cohort comprised three pairs of female monozygotic twins, all aged about 18 to 29 years. Peripheral blood mononuclear cells were the source from which RNA for the TCR libraries was isolated. Receptors were amplified or captured by 5' RACE. Sequencing was carried out with an Illumina HiSeq 2000. A universal primer binding site was introduced by template switching, and a unique molecular identifier was present in the final cDNA, enabling accurate counting of TCR cDNA molecules. First-strand cDNA for TCR alpha and beta chains was synthesized from specific primers in the conserved constant-segment region. Each cDNA library was double barcoded, with a SMART-Mk sample barcode plus Illumina barcodes, to control for contamination. Two successive PCR steps introduced TruSeq adapter sequences along with Illumina sample barcodes. The Illumina HiSeq platform was used with custom primers to sequence TCR alpha and beta cDNA libraries. In the authors' own workflow: MiGEC was used to process raw reads and extract unique molecular identifiers, and MiXCR was used to find CDR3 positions. Recombination models were inferred per individual with the repgenHMM and IGoR tools using an EM algorithm. Shared clonotypes were analyzed with the tcR package in R, and sharing was normalized by the product of cloneset sizes. Out-of-frame nonproductive sequences were analyzed to study raw recombination free of thymic and clonal selection effects. TCRdb reprocessed the public reads (quality trimming at Q25 with fastp, clone calling with MiXCR) and kept in-frame beta chains. Identical CDR3 proteins give one entry, which carries the most common genes and DNA. The V and J calls were not made by the authors but by TCRdb's processing. The sample profile shows 600,000 to 700,000 distinct CDR3 sequences; about 20% of them were found once. The ten largest clones add up to about 4.3% of the sample.

The same sample was also studied in work on T cells expressing NK-cell markers. Taken from the second paper: Eight donors provided sorted CD3+CD56+NKG2C+, CD3+CD56+NKG2C- and CD3+CD56-NKG2C+ T-cell subsets, whose TCR beta-chain repertoires were profiled. Of the eight sequenced donors, seven were found to be HCMV-seropositive and one was found to be HCMV-seronegative. To restrict sorting to alphabetaTCR-expressing T cells, an anti-gammadeltaTCR antibody was added in several experiments. In 6 or 7 donors, the dominant CD3+CD56+NKG2C+ clonotypes ranked among the top 10 CD8+ clonotypes, making up about 1.0-7.5% of CD8+ T cells. Those dominant clonotypes were again the most abundant among CD3+CD56-NKG2C+ cells in four donors, at roughly 25-65%. It remained unclear whether the expanded NKG2C-expressing T cell clones were specific for HCMV antigens. Randomly selected healthy volunteers, three men and five women, were used as the eight sequenced donors. To determine HCMV serostatus, a commercial ELISA kit was used to detect HCMV-specific IgG in serum. For about 6 donors, bulk peripheral blood T-cell repertoires were additionally sequenced from unsorted PBMC. MIGEC was used to demultiplex reads and group reads by UMI, and MiTCR was used to assemble and quantify clonotypes. To remove erroneous sequences, TCR cDNA sequences were retained only when supported by two or more reads. The tcR package was used for downstream repertoire analysis, and clonotypes were matched between fractions using CDR3 nucleotide sequence together with V segment. VDJmatch was used to annotate antigen specificity against VDJdb, with one amino acid substitution allowed in CDR3.

Source material: PBMCs. Recombination connected TRBV2 to TRBJ2-7; the D region possibly corresponds to TRBD2 (5 bases align). The TCR originated in a woman between 18 and 29 years old in good health. This receptor has the CDR3 CASRGAEFYEQYF. The DNA is as follows: TGTGCCAGCAGGGGAGCGGAATTCTACGAGCAGTACTTC.